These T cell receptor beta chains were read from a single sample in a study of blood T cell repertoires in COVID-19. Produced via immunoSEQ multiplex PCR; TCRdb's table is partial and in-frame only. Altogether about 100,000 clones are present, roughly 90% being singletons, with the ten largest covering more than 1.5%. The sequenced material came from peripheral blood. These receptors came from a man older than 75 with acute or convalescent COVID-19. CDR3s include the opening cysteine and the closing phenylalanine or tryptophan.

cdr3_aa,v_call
CSASSDGDYEQYF,TRBV20-1
CASSKGEGWSRQETQYF,TRBV7-3
CASNFGYGYTF,TRBV28
CASRVGTGGYEQYF,TRBV2
CASSSDGTSGRYEQYF,TRBV5-6
CASSYPVLGANVLTF,TRBV6-6
CASSLLDSGSSYNSPLHF,TRBV5-5
CASSLGTNNEQFF,TRBV7-8
CASSRQGTSGANVLTF,TRBV7-3
CSASGAGRSNYGYTF,TRBV20-1
CASSYAGTRADEQFF,TRBV7-9
CASSAGHSNQPQHF,TRBV2
CASSPIPTSTNEKLFF,TRBV10-2
CASSYSRRGTEAFF,TRBV6-2/TRBV6-3
CASGDGTGRQRELFF,TRBV27
CASSDTGTGPRGNGYTF,TRBV6-4
CASSQDSEEETQYF,TRBV4-1
CASSIQGAPGELFF,TRBV19